These T cell receptor beta chains were read from a single sample in a study of blood T cells in healthy people across ages. TCRdb recomputed calls from the 5' RACE reads with MiXCR, one row per CDR3 protein. The repertoire holds about a million distinct CDR3 sequences, 48% seen once, with around 15% in the top ten. Sequenced sample: blood. These receptors all stem from a man aged 30-40 years in good health. Each CDR3 is given with its conserved first and last residue. Fields, in order: D gene, V gene, J gene, clone size, CDR3 DNA, CDR3 protein. The D gene is left open where the match is weak. Not all rows give a size; the values are once, few, many and, for expanded clones, a class.

d_call: -
v_call: TRBV28
j_call: TRBJ1-2
clone_size: -
cdr3_nt: TGTGCCAGCAGGAAGAGCACCGGGGGGGCGTGGTATGGCTACACCTTC
cdr3_aa: CASRKSTGGAWYGYTF

d_call: TRBD2
v_call: TRBV20-1
j_call: TRBJ2-1
clone_size: -
cdr3_nt: TGCAGCGCTGGACTAGCGGGGGGGCCGTCGGCCAATGAGCAGTTCTTC
cdr3_aa: CSAGLAGGPSANEQFF

d_call: -
v_call: TRBV6-5
j_call: TRBJ1-2
clone_size: -
cdr3_nt: TGTGCCAGCAGTTACATACAGGGTAGCCATGGCTACACCTTC
cdr3_aa: CASSYIQGSHGYTF

d_call: -
v_call: TRBV12-3/TRBV12-4
j_call: TRBJ1-2
clone_size: few
cdr3_nt: TGTGCCAGCAAAACCCAGGCAGAACTCTATGGCTACACCTTC
cdr3_aa: CASKTQAELYGYTF

d_call: -
v_call: TRBV6-5
j_call: TRBJ2-1
clone_size: -
cdr3_nt: TGTGCCAGCAGTCGCGACAGGACCGCTTCCTACGAGCAGTTCTTC
cdr3_aa: CASSRDRTASYEQFF

d_call: TRBD1
v_call: TRBV29-1
j_call: TRBJ2-1
clone_size: -
cdr3_nt: TGCAGCGACCGGACAGGGGGACCAAATGAGCAGTTCTTC
cdr3_aa: CSDRTGGPNEQFF

d_call: -
v_call: TRBV7-3
j_call: TRBJ2-2
clone_size: -
cdr3_nt: TGTGCCAGCAGCTTAAAGGAGAACACCGGGGAGCTGTTTTTT
cdr3_aa: CASSLKENTGELFF

d_call: -
v_call: TRBV12-3/TRBV12-4
j_call: TRBJ1-1
clone_size: -
cdr3_nt: TGTGCCAGCAGTTTAGGCGGACAGCTGAACACTGAAGCTTTCTTT
cdr3_aa: CASSLGGQLNTEAFF

d_call: -
v_call: TRBV25-1
j_call: TRBJ2-7
clone_size: -
cdr3_nt: TGTGCCAGCAGTGACCTACGGGACACCCCCTACGAGCAGTACTTC
cdr3_aa: CASSDLRDTPYEQYF

d_call: -
v_call: TRBV7-9
j_call: TRBJ1-2
clone_size: -
cdr3_nt: TGTGCCAGCACCCCCGGGGGCGGTGATGGTGCTTCGGGCTACACCTTC
cdr3_aa: CASTPGGGDGASGYTF

d_call: TRBD2
v_call: TRBV7-2
j_call: TRBJ2-1
clone_size: -
cdr3_nt: TGTGCCAGCAGCTCGGAGCGGGGGGTCTACAATGAGCAGTTCTTC
cdr3_aa: CASSSERGVYNEQFF

d_call: -
v_call: TRBV11-1
j_call: TRBJ1-1
clone_size: few
cdr3_nt: TGTGCCAGCAGCCCCGACGAACGGGGCACTGAAGCTTTCTTT
cdr3_aa: CASSPDERGTEAFF

d_call: TRBD1
v_call: TRBV5-4
j_call: TRBJ2-2
clone_size: -
cdr3_nt: TGTGCCAGCAGCTTGTTCGGGACAGGTGGGACCGGGGAGCTGTTTTTT
cdr3_aa: CASSLFGTGGTGELFF

d_call: -
v_call: TRBV6-6
j_call: TRBJ1-1
clone_size: -
cdr3_nt: TGTGCCAGCAGACAGCTAAAAACTGAAGCTTTCTTT
cdr3_aa: CASRQLKTEAFF

d_call: -
v_call: TRBV11-2
j_call: TRBJ1-6
clone_size: -
cdr3_nt: TGTGCCAGCAGCCAGGACGGGCGTAACCACTTT
cdr3_aa: CASSQDGRNHF

d_call: -
v_call: TRBV28
j_call: TRBJ2-3
clone_size: many
cdr3_nt: TGTGCCAGCAGTCCCCCCGCGGGACTCACAGATACGCAGTATTTT
cdr3_aa: CASSPPAGLTDTQYF

d_call: -
v_call: TRBV4-2
j_call: TRBJ2-3
clone_size: many
cdr3_nt: TGTGCCAGCAGCCAAGACTTAAGGGGTACGCAGTATTTT
cdr3_aa: CASSQDLRGTQYF